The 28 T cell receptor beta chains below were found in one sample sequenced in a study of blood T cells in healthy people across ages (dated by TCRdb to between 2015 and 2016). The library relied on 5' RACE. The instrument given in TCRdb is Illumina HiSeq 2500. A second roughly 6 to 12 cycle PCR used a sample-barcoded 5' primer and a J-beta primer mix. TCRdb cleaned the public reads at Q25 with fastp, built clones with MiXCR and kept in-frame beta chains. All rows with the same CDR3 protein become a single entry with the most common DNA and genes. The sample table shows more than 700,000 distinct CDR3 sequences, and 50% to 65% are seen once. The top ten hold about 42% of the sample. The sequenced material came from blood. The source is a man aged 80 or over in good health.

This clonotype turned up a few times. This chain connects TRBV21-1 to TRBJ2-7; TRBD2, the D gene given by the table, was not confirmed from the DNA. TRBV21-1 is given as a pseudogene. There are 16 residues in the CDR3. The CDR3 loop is CASSKERLAAPYEQYF. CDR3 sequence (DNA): TGTGCCAGCAGCAAAGAAAGGCTAGCGGCTCCCTACGAGCAGTACTTC.

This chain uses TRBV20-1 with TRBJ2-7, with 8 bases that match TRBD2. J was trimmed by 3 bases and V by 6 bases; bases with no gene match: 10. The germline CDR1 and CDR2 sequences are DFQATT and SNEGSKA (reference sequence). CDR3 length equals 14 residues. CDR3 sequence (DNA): TGCAGTGCAGGGGGGACTAGTGGGTTCTACGAGCAGTACTTC. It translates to CSAGGTSGFYEQYF.

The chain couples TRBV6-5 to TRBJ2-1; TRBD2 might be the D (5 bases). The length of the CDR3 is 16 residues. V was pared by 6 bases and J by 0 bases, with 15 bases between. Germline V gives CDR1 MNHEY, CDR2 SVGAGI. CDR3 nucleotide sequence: TGTGCCAGCAGCGAGGACTGGCAAAGCTCCTACAATGAGCAGTTCTTC. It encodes CASSEDWQSSYNEQFF.

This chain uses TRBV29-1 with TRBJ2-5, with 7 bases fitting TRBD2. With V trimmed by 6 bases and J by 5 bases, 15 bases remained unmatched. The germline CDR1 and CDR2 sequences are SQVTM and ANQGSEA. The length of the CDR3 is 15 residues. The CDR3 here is CSVLTSGAGAETQYF. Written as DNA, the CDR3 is TGCAGCGTCCTAACCAGCGGGGCAGGAGCGGAGACCCAGTACTTC.

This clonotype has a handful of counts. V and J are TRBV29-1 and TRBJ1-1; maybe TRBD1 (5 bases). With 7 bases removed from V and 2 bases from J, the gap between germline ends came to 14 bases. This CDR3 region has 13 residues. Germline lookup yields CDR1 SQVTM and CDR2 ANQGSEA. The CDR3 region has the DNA TGCAGCGGGTCCCACGACAGAAACACTGAAGCTTTCTTT. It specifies CSGSHDRNTEAFF.

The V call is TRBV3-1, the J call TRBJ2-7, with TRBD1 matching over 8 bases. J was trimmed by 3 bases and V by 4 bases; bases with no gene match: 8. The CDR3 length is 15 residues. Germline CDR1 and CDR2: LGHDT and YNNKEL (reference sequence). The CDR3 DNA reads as TGTGCCAGCAGCCGAGGACAGGGTCTAGGCTACGAGCAGTACTTC. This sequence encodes CASSRGQGLGYEQYF.

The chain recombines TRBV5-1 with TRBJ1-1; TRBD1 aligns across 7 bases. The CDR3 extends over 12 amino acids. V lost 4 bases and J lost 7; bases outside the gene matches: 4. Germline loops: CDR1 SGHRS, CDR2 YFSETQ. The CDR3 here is CASSNTGVEAFF. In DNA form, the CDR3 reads TGCGCCAGCAGCAACACAGGGGTTGAAGCTTTCTTT.

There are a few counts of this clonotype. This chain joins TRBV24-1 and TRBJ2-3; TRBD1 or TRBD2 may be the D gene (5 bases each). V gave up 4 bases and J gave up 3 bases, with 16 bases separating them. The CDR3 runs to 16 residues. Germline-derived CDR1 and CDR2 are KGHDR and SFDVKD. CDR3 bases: TGTGCCACCAGTGACCCTACGGGGCGGCAAACAGATACGCAGTATTTT. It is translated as CATSDPTGRQTDTQYF.

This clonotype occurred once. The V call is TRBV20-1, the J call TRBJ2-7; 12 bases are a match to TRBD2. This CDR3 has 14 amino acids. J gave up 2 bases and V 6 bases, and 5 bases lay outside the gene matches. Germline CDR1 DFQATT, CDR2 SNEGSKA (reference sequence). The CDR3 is CSATTSGSPYEQYF. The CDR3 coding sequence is TGCAGTGCCACGACTAGCGGGAGCCCCTACGAGCAGTACTTC.

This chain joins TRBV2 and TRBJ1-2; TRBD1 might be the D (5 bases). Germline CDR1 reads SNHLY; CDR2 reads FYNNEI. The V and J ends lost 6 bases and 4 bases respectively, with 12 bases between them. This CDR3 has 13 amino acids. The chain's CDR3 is CASRGPGPYGYTF. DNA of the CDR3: TGTGCCAGCAGGGGACCGGGCCCCTATGGCTACACCTTC.

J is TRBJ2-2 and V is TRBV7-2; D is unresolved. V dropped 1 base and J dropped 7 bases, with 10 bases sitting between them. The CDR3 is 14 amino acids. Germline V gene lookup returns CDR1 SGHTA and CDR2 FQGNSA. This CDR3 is CASSLEYSSGELFF. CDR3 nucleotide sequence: TGTGCCAGCAGCTTAGAATACTCCAGCGGGGAGCTGTTTTTT.

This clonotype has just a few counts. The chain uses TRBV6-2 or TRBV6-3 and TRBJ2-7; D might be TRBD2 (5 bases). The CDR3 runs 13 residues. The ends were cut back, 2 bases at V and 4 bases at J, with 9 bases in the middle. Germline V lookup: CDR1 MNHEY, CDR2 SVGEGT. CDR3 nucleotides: TGTGCCAGCAGTTACCTCACTAGTTACGAGCAGTACTTC. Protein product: CASSYLTSYEQYF.

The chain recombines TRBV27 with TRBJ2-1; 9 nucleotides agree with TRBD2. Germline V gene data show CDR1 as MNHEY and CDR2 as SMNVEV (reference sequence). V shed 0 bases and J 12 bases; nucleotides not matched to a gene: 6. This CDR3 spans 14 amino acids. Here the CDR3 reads CASSLSAGGRAQFF. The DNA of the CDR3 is TGTGCCAGCAGTTTATCGGCCGGCGGGAGGGCGCAGTTCTTC.

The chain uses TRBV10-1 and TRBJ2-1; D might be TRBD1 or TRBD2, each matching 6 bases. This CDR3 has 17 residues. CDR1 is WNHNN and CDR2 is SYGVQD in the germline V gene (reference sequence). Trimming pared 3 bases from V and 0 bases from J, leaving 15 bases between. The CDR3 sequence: CASSDPGAGRSYNEQFF. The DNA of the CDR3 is TGCGCCAGCAGTGACCCGGGGGCGGGTCGCTCCTACAATGAGCAGTTCTTC.

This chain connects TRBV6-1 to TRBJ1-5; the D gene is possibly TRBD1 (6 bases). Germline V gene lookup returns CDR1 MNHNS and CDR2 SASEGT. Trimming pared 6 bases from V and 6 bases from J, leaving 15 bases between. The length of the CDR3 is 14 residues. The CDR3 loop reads CASRGDKGSQPQHF. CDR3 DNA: TGTGCCAGCAGAGGGGACAAGGGTAGTCAGCCCCAGCATTTT.

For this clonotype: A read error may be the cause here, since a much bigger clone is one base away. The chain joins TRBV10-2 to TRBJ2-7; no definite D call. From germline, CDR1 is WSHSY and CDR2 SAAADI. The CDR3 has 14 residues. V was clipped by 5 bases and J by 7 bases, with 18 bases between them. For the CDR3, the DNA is TGCGCCAGCAGTTCCCAGCCGTCCTACAATGAGCAGTACTTC. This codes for CASSSQPSYNEQYF.

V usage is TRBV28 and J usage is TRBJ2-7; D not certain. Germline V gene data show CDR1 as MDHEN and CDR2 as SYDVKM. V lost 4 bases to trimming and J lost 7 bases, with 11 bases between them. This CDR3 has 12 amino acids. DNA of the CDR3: TGTGCCAGCAGTTCTTTTACGGAGGAGCAGTACTTC. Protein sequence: CASSSFTEEQYF.

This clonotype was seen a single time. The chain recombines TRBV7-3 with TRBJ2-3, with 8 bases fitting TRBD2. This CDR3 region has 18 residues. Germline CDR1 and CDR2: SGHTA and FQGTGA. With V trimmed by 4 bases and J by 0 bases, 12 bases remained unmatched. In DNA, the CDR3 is TGTGCCAGCAGCTCCCCGACGGGACTAGAGGCTAGCACAGATACGCAGTATTTT. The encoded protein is CASSSPTGLEASTDTQYF.

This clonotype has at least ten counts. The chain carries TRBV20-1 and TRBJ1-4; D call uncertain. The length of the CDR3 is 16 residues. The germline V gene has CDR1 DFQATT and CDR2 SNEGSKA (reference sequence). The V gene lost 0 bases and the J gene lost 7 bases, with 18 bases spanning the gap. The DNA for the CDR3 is TGCAGTGCTAGAGATTCGAGCGGAGACGCGGGTGAAAAACTGTTTTTT. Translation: CSARDSSGDAGEKLFF.

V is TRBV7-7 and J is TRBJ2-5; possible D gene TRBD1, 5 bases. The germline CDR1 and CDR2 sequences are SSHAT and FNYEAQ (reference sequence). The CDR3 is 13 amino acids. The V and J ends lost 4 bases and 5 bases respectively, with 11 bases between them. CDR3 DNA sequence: TGTGCCAGCAGCTCAGGGATCATGGAGACCCAGTACTTC. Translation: CASSSGIMETQYF.

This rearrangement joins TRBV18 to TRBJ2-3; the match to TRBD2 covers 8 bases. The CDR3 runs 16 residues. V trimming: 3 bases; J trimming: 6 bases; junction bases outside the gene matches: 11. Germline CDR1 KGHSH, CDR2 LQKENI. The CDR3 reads CASSPSSPGGRDTQYF. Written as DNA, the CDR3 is TGTGCCAGCTCACCGTCGTCTCCGGGAGGGCGGGATACGCAGTATTTT.

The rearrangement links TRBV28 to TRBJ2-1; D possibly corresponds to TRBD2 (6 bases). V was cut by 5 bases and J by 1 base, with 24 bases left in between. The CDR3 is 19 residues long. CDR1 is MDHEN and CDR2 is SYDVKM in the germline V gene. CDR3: CASSNTLRGISISYNEQFF. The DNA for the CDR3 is TGTGCCAGCAGTAACACGTTACGGGGGATTAGTATATCCTACAATGAGCAGTTCTTC.

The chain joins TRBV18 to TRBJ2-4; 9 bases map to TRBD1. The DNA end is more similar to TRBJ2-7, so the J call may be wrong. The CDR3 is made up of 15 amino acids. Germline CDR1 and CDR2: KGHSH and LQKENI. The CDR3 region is CASSPLQQGANEQYF. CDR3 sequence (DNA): TGTGCCAGCTCACCACTTCAACAGGGGGCCAACGAGCAGTACTTC.

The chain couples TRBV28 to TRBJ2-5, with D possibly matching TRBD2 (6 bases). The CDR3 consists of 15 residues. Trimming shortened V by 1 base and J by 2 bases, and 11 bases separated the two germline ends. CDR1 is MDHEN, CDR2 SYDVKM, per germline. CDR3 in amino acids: CASSLFGGKQETQYF. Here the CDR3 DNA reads TGTGCCAGCAGTTTATTTGGGGGGAAGCAAGAGACCCAGTACTTC.

CDR3 sequence reads: CSAATIYNEQFF. CDR3 in DNA: TGCAGTGCTGCCACTATCTACAATGAGCAGTTCTTC. The rearrangement links TRBV20-1 to TRBJ2-1; D uncertain. This CDR3 has 12 residues. Germline lookup yields CDR1 DFQATT and CDR2 SNEGSKA (reference sequence). V was cut by 5 bases and J by 3 bases, with 8 bases left in between.

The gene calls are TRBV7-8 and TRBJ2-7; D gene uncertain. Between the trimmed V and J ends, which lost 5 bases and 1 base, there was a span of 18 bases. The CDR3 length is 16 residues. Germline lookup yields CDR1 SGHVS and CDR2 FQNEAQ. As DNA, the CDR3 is TGTGCCAGCAGCCAAAAGTTCCGGACGGCTTCCTACGAGCAGTACTTC. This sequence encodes CASSQKFRTASYEQYF.

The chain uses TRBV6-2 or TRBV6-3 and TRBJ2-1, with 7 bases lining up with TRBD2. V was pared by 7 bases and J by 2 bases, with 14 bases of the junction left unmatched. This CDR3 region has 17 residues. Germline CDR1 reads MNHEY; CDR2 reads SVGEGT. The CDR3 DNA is TGTGCCAGCACTAAGGGGAGGGAGGGATGGCCCTACAATGAGCAGTTCTTC. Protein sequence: CASTKGREGWPYNEQFF.

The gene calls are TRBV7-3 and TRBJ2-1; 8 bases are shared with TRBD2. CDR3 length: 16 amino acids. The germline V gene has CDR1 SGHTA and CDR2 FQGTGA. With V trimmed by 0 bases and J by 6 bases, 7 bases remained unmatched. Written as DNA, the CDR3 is TGTGCCAGCAGCTTAACTGGCGGGGGGACGGGCAATGAGCAGTTCTTC. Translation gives CASSLTGGGTGNEQFF.